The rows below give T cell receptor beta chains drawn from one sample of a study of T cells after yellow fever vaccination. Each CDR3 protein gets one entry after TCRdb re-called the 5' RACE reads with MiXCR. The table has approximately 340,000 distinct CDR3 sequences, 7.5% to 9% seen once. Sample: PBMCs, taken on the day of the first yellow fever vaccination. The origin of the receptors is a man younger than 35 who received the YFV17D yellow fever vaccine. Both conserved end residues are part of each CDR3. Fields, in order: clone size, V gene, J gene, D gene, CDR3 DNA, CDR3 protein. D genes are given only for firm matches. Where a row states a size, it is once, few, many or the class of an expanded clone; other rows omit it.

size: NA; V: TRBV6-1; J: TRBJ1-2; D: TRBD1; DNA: TGTGCCAGCACCGGGACAGGGGGCCGCGGCTACACCTTC; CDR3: CASTGTGGRGYTF
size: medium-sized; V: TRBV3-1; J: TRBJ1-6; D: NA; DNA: TGTGCCAGCAGCCAAGTTGGGTTTTATTCACCCCTCCACTTT; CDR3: CASSQVGFYSPLHF
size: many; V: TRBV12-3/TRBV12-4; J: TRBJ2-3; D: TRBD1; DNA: TGTGCCAGCAGGGCGACAGGGGACACAGATACGCAGTATTTT; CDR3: CASRATGDTDTQYF
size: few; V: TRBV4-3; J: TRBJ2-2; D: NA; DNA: TGCGCCAGCAGCCAAGAGAATGGCAGGACCATTTCCTTCACCGGGGAGCTGTTTTTT; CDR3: CASSQENGRTISFTGELFF
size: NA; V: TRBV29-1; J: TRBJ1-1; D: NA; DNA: TGCAGCTTTGGTAGATGGGGTACTGAAGCTTTCTTT; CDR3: CSFGRWGTEAFF
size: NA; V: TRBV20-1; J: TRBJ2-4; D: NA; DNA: TGCAGTGCTAGAGTAAGGACCAAAAACATTCAGTACTTC; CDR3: CSARVRTKNIQYF
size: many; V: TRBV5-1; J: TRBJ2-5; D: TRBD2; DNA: TGCGCCAGCAGCGGGACTAGCTCGGGGGAGACCCAGTACTTC; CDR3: CASSGTSSGETQYF
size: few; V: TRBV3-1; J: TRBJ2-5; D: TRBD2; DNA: TGTGCCAGCAGCCAGCTCAAGCGGGGCCAAGAGACCCAGTACTTC; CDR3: CASSQLKRGQETQYF
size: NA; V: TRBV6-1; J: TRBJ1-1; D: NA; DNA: TGTGCCAGCAGTGAGTTTTCGTGGGCTTTCTTT; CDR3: CASSEFSWAFF
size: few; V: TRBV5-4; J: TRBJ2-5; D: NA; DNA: TGTGCCAGCAGCCTGGGTGGAAGGGGGGGCCGAGAGACCCAGTACTTC; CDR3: CASSLGGRGGRETQYF
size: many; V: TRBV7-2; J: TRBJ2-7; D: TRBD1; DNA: TGTGCCAGCAGCTTTACAGGGGGGACCTACGAGCAGTACTTC; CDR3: CASSFTGGTYEQYF
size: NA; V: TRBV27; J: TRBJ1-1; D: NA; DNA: TGTGCCAGCACCCTAAGGAGGGGAATGAACACTGAAGCTTTCTTT; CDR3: CASTLRRGMNTEAFF
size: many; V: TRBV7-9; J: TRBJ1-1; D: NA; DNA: TGTGCCAGCAGGCGGCAGGGGATATTGAACACTGAAGCTTTCTTT; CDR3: CASRRQGILNTEAFF
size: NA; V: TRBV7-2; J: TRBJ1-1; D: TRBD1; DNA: TGTGCCAGCAGCGCACAGGGACAGGGGGTAACTGAAGCTTTCTTT; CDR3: CASSAQGQGVTEAFF
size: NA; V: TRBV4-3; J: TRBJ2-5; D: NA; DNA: TGCGCCAGCAGCCAAATGACTGCAGAGACCCAGTACTTC; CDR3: CASSQMTAETQYF
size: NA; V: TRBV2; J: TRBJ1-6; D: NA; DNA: TGTGCCTTCAGTAACCCACCCGCACCCCTCCACTTT; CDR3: CAFSNPPAPLHF
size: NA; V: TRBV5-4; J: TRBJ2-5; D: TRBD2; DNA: TGTGCCAGCAGCTCAAAACGCCCTCCCGGTCGGGGGCGGGGGGCATTAGAGACCCAGTACTTC; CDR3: CASSSKRPPGRGRGALETQYF
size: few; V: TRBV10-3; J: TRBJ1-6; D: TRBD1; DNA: TGTGCCATCAGTGAATTCGACAGGGGGACCGTCCGCTCACCCCTCCACTTT; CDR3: CAISEFDRGTVRSPLHF
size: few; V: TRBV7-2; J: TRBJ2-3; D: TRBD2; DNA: TGTGCCAGCAGACAACAGCGGGGGGGCCCAGCAGATACGCAGTATTTT; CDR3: CASRQQRGGPADTQYF
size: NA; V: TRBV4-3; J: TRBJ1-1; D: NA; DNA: TGCGCCAGCAGCCAAGAATTCGGTCAGGAGTGGACAAGCACTGAAGCTTTCTTT; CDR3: CASSQEFGQEWTSTEAFF
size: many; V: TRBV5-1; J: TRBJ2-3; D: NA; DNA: TGCGCCAGCAGCTTGGGAAGGTCCAGGTCCGCAGATACGCAGTATTTT; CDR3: CASSLGRSRSADTQYF
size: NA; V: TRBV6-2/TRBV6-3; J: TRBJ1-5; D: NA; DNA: TGTGCCAGCAGTATATCGGGCAATCAGCCCCAGCATTTT; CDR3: CASSISGNQPQHF
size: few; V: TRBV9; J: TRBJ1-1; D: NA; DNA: TGTGCCAGCAGCGTAGGAACCTTTAACACTGAAGCTTTCTTT; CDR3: CASSVGTFNTEAFF
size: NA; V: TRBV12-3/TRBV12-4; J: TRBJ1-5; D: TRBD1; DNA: TGTGCCAGCATACCACAGGGGGAAGGCAATCAGCCCCAGCATTTT; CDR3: CASIPQGEGNQPQHF
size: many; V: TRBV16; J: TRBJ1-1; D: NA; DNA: TGTGCCAGCAGCCAATCGGCAGGGTCGGGCACTGAAGCTTTCTTT; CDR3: CASSQSAGSGTEAFF
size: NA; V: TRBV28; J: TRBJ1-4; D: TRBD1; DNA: TGTGCCAGCAGACCCGGGACAGGTTATGAAAAACTGTTTTTT; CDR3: CASRPGTGYEKLFF
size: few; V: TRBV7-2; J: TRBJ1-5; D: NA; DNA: TGTGCCAGCAGCTTTGCAGGGGTCGCGAGCAATCAGCCCCAGCATTTT; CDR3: CASSFAGVASNQPQHF
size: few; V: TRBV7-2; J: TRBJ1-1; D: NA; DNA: TGTGCCAGCAGGAGACAGGAAGGCACTGAAGCTTTCTTT; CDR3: CASRRQEGTEAFF
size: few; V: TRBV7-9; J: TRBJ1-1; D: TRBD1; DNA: TGTGCCAGCAGCTTGGGACAGGGACATACTGAAGCTTTCTTT; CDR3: CASSLGQGHTEAFF
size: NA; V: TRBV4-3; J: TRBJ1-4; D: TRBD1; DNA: TGCGCCAGCAGCCTTTCGGGATCACAGGGGAGTAGCACTACTAATGAAAAACTGTTTTTT; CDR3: CASSLSGSQGSSTTNEKLFF
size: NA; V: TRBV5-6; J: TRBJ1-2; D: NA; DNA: TGTGCCAGCAGCTTCGAGATGGCGCCTAACTATGGCTACACCTTC; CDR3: CASSFEMAPNYGYTF
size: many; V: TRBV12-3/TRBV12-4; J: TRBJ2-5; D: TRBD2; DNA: TGTGCCAGCAGTGCGGGGACTAGCGGACAAGAGACCCAGTACTTC; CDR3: CASSAGTSGQETQYF
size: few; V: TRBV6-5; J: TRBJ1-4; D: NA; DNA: TGTGCCAGCAGTTACGACGGGACCGTGAATGAAAAACTGTTTTTT; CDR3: CASSYDGTVNEKLFF
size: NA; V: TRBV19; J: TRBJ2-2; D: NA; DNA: TGTGCCAGTAGTATGATGTCTACGGCGGGGGAGCTGTTTTTT; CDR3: CASSMMSTAGELFF
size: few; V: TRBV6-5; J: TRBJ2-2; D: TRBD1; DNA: TGTGCCAGCAGTTACCCTCCGACAGGGACGGCCGGGGAGCTGTTTTTT; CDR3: CASSYPPTGTAGELFF
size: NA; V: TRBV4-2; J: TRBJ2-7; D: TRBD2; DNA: TGTGCCAGCAGCCTATTTTCGGGGGGCTCCTACGAGCAGTACTTC; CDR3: CASSLFSGGSYEQYF
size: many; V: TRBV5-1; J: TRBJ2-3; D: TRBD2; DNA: TGCGCCAGCAGCCCCCGGACTAGCGGGTCCACAGATACGCAGTATTTT; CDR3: CASSPRTSGSTDTQYF
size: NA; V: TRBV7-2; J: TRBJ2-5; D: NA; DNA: TGTGCCAGCGTAGGGGCGGAGACCCAGTACTTC; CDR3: CASVGAETQYF
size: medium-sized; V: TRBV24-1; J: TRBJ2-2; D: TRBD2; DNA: TGTGCCACCAGTGATTTAGCGGGGGACACCGGGGAGCTGTTTTTT; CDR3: CATSDLAGDTGELFF
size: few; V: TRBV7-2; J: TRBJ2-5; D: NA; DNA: TGTGCCAGCAGCCCGGATGGGCAGAGGGAGACCCAGTACTTC; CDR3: CASSPDGQRETQYF
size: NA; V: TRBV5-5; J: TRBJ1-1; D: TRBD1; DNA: TGTGCCAGCAGCTATCCGGGACAGTCCTCTCGGAACACTGAAGCTTTCTTT; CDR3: CASSYPGQSSRNTEAFF
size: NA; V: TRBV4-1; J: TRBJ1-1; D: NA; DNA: TGCGCCAGCAGCCAAGTCTCTCGGGGGGGCACTGAAGCTTTCTTT; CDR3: CASSQVSRGGTEAFF
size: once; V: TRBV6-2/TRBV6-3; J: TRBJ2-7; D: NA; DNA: TGTGCCAGCAGTTTCAGGGCCAGGCAACACTTC; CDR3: CASSFRARQHF